Below are 9 T cell receptor beta chains sequenced from a single sample in a study of graft-versus-host responses after intestinal transplantation. TCRdb keeps only in-frame clones here, not all; method: immunoSEQ multiplex PCR. The sample has more than 95,000 clones, roughly 87% seen once. The antigens these receptors bind are not known. Specimen: unstimulated CD4+ T cells sorted from spleen or lymph node cells, collected before intestinal transplant. Receptors originate from a human donor who received an intestinal transplant.

The chain recombines TRBV7-9 with TRBJ1-3, with D maybe TRBD1 (6 bases). CDR1 SEHNR and CDR2 FQNEAQ come from the germline V gene (reference sequence). The CDR3 is 14 amino acids. Trimming left V 6 bases short and J 3 bases short, with 12 bases between. CDR3 loop: CASRLQGGGNTIYF. The CDR3 nucleotides read TGTGCCAGCAGATTACAGGGAGGTGGAAACACCATATATTTT.

The V and J genes are TRBV6-5 and TRBJ1-3, with D possibly being TRBD1 (5 bases). The CDR3 contains 14 residues. CDR1 and CDR2 from the germline V gene are MNHEY and SVGAGI. Trimming shortened V by 5 bases and J by 4 bases, and 12 bases separated the two germline ends. CDR3 protein: CASSDLGGGNTIYF. CDR3 nucleotide sequence: TGTGCCAGCAGTGACCTCGGGGGGGGAAACACCATATATTTT.

V usage is TRBV5-1 and J usage is TRBJ1-2; a possible D gene is TRBD1 (6 bases). V gave up 0 bases and J gave up 6 bases, with 12 bases separating them. CDR1 SGHRS and CDR2 YFSETQ come from the germline V gene. This CDR3 has 14 amino acids. The CDR3 bases are TGCGCCAGCAGCTTGGAGGGCAGGGGTGATGGCTACACCTTC. Its protein product is CASSLEGRGDGYTF.

This chain uses TRBV30 with TRBJ1-2; no reliable D call. Germline CDR1 reads GTSNPN; CDR2 reads SVGIG (reference sequence). V was pared by 5 bases and J by 1 base, with 8 bases between. The CDR3 is 12 amino acids. Written as DNA, the CDR3 is TGTGCCTGGGTCAAGGTTAACTATGGCTACACCTTC. Protein: CAWVKVNYGYTF. Drawing the rest from reference TRBV30 and TRBJ1-2, the complete variable domain is SQTIHQWPATLVQPVGSPLSLECTVEGTSNPNLYWYRQAAGRGLQLLFYSVGIGQISSEVPQNLSASRPQDRQFILSSKKLLLSDSGFYLCAWVKVNYGYTFGSGTRLTVV.

The chain carries TRBV6-5 and TRBJ1-3; no firm D call. This CDR3 has 15 amino acids. Germline V gene lookup returns CDR1 MNHEY and CDR2 SVGAGI. V was shortened by 0 bases and J by 8 bases, with 14 bases between the two germline ends. The CDR3 nucleotides are TGTGCCAGCAGTTACTCGCCCAGTCAAGGTTACACCATATATTTT. Amino acids: CASSYSPSQGYTIYF.

V gene TRBV30 combines with J gene TRBJ2-6; a weak D match, TRBD1 (6 bases). The CDR3 length is 16 residues. Trimming cost V 7 bases and J 2 bases, with 18 bases left between them. Germline V lookup: CDR1 GTSNPN, CDR2 SVGIG (reference sequence). CDR3 amino acids: CASPPGSGAGANVLTF. CDR3 DNA sequence: TGTGCCTCGCCACCCGGGTCAGGGGCTGGGGCCAACGTCCTGACTTTC.

The chain recombines TRBV9 with TRBJ2-3; D not resolved. Per germline, CDR1 SGDLS and CDR2 YYNGEE. V lost 4 bases, J lost 4 bases, and 10 bases lay in between. This CDR3 region has 13 residues. The CDR3 DNA sequence: TGTGCCAGCAGCACAACAAAGGCAGATACGCAGTATTTT. This translates into CASSTTKADTQYF.

This clone was observed a single time. V usage is TRBV7-9 and J usage is TRBJ2-5; D is possibly TRBD1 (6 bases). The CDR3 consists of 14 residues. From germline, CDR1 is SEHNR and CDR2 FQNEAQ (reference sequence). V was shortened by 5 bases and J by 1 base, with 11 bases between the two germline ends. The CDR3 loop is CASSRGQFQETQYF. The CDR3 DNA sequence: TGTGCCAGCAGCCGTGGACAGTTCCAAGAGACCCAGTACTTC. Variable domain in full (rest from reference TRBV7-9 and TRBJ2-5): DTGVSQNPRHKITKRGQNVTFRCDPISEHNRLYWYRQTLGQGPEFLTYFQNEAQLEKSRLLSDRFSAERPKGSFSTLEIQRTEQGDSAMYLCASSRGQFQETQYFGPGTRLLVL.

The chain couples TRBV7-9 to TRBJ1-1; D may be TRBD1 (5 bases). Trimming stripped 6 bases from V and 6 bases from J, with 14 bases between. This CDR3 has 13 residues. The germline CDR1 and CDR2 sequences are SEHNR and FQNEAQ (reference sequence). CDR3 loop: CASSFFPGPEAFF. The CDR3 DNA reads as TGTGCCAGCAGTTTTTTTCCGGGGCCTGAAGCTTTCTTT.